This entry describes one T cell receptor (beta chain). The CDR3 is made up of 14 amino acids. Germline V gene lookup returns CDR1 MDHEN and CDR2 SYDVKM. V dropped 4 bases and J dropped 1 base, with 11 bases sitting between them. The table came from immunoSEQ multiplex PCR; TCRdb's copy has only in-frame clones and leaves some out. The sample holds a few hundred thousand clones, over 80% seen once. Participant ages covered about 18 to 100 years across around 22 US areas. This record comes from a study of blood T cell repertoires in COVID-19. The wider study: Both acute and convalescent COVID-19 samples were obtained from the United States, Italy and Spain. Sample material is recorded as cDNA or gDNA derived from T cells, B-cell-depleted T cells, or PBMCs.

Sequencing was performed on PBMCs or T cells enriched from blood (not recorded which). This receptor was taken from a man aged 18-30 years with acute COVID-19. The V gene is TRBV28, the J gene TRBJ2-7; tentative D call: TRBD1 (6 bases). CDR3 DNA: TGTGCCAGCAGTTGGCAGGGGATATCCTACGAGCAGTACTTC. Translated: CASSWQGISYEQYF.